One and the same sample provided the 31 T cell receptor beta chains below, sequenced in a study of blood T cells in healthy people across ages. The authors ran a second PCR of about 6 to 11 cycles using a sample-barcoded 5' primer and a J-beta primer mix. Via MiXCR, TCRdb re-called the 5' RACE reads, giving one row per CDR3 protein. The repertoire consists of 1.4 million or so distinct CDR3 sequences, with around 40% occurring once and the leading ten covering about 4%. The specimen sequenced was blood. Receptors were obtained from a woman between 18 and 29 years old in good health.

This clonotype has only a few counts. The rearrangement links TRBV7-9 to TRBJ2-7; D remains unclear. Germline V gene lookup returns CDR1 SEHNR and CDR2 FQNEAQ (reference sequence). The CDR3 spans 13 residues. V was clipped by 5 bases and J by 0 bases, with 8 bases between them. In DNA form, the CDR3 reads TGTGCCAGCAGCCCCTGGGCCTCCTACGAGCAGTACTTC. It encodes CASSPWASYEQYF.

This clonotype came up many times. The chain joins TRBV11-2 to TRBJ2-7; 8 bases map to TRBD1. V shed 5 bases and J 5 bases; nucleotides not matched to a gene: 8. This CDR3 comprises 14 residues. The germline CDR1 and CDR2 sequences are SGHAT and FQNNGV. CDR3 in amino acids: CASSPGTGVDEQYF. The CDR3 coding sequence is TGTGCCAGCAGCCCAGGGACAGGAGTCGACGAGCAGTACTTC.

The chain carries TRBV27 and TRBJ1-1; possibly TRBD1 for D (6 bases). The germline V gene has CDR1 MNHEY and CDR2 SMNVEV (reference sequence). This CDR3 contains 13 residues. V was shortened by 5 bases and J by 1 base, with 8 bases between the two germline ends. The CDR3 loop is CASSTGWNTEAFF. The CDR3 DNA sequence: TGTGCCAGCAGTACAGGGTGGAACACTGAAGCTTTCTTT.

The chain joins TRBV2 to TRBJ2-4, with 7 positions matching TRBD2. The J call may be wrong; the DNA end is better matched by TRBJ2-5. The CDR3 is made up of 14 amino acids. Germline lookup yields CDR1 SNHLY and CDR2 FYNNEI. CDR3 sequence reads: CASNELALEETQYF. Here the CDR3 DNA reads TGTGCCAGCAACGAACTAGCGTTGGAAGAGACCCAGTACTTC.

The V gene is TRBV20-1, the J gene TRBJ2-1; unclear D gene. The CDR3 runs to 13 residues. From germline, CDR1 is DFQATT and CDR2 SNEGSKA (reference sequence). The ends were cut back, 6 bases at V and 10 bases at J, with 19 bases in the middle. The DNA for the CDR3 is TGCAGTGCCCATACAGACGCCCGGACCGAGCAGTTCTTC. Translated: CSAHTDARTEQFF.

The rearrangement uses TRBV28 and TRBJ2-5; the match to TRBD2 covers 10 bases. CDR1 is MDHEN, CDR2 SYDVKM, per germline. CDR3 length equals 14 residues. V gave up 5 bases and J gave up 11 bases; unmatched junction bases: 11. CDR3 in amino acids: CASSELAGHNEQYF. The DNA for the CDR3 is TGTGCCAGCAGTGAACTAGCGGGGCACAATGAGCAGTACTTC. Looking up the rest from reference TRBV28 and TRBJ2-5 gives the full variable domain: DVKVTQSSRYLVKRTGEKVFLECVQDMDHENMFWYRQDPGLGLRLIYFSYDVKMKEKGDIPEGYSVSREKKERFSLILESASTNQTSMYLCASSELAGHNEQYFGPGTRLLVL.

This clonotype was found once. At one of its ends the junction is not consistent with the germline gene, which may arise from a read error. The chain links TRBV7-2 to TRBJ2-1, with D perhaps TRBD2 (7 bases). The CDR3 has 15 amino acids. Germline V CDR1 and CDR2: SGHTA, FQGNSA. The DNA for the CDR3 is TGTGCCAGCAGCTTAGCGGGGGGGCGATACAGTGAGCAGTTCTTC. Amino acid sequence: CASSLAGGRYSEQFF. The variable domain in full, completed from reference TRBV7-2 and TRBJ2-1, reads GAGVSQSPSNKVTEKGKDVELRCDPISGHTALYWYRQSLGQGLEFLIYFQGNSAPDKSGLPSDRFSAERTGGSVSTLTIQRTQQEDSAVYLCASSLAGGRYSEQFFGPGTRLTVL.

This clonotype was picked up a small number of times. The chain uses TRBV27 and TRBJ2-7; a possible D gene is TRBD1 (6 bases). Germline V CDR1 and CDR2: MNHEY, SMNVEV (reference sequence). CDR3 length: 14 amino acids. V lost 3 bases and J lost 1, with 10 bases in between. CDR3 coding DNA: TGTGCCAGCAGTTTCACAGGGATATCCTACGAGCAGTACTTC. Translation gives CASSFTGISYEQYF.

The CDR3 sequence: CASSYIRDYGYTF. Here the CDR3 DNA reads TGTGCCAGCAGTTACATCCGGGACTATGGCTACACCTTC. The chain employs TRBV6-6 and TRBJ1-2, with D unresolved. The CDR3 has 13 residues. Deletions cut 2 bases from V and 3 bases from J, with 7 bases between. The V gene's germline CDR1 is MNHNY and CDR2 SVGAGI (reference sequence).

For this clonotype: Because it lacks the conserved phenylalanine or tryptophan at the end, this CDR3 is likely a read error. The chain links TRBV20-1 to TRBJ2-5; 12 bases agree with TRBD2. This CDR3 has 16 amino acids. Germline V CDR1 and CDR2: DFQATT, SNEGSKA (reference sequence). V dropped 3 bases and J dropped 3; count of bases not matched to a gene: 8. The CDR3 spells CSARQTSGGIKETQYL. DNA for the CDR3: TGCAGTGCTAGGCAGACTAGCGGGGGTATTAAAGAGACCCAGTACCTC.

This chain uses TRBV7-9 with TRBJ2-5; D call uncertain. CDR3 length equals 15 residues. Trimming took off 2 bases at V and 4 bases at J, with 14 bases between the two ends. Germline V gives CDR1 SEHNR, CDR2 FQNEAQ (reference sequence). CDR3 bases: TGTGCCAGCAGCTTAACCATAGTACGAGCAGAGACCCAGTACTTC. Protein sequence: CASSLTIVRAETQYF.

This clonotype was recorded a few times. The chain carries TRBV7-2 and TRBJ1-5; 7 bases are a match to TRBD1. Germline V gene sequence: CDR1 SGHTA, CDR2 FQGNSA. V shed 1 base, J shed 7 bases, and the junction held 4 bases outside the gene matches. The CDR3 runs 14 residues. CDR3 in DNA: TGTGCCAGCAGCTTAGGCAGGGGGGGACAGCCCCAGCATTTT. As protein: CASSLGRGGQPQHF.

In DNA, the CDR3 is TGTGCCAGCAGCTTGCGGATGAGCGCAGATACGCAGTATTTT. It codes for CASSLRMSADTQYF. This chain connects TRBV5-4 to TRBJ2-3; the D is unclear. Germline values: CDR1 SGHNT, CDR2 YYREEE (reference sequence). V lost 1 base and J 4 bases, leaving 10 bases between the germline ends. The CDR3 is 14 residues long.

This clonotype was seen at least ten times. The CDR3 protein is CASSPQGGHDYGYTF. The CDR3 bases are TGTGCCAGCAGCCCCCAGGGGGGCCACGACTATGGCTACACCTTC. The V gene is TRBV12-3 or TRBV12-4, the J gene TRBJ1-2; 7 bases agree with TRBD1. J lost 3 bases, V lost 6 bases, and 10 bases had no gene match. The CDR3 is 15 residues long.

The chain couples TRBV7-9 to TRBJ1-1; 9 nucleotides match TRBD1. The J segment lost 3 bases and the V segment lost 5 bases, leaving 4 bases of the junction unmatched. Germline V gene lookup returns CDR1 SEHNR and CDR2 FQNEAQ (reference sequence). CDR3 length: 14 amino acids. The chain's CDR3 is CASSTQGADTEAFF. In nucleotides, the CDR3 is TGTGCCAGCAGCACACAGGGGGCTGACACTGAAGCTTTCTTT. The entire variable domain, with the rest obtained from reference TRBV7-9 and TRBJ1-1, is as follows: DTGVSQNPRHKITKRGQNVTFRCDPISEHNRLYWYRQTLGQGPEFLTYFQNEAQLEKSRLLSDRFSAERPKGSFSTLEIQRTEQGDSAMYLCASSTQGADTEAFFGQGTRLTVV.

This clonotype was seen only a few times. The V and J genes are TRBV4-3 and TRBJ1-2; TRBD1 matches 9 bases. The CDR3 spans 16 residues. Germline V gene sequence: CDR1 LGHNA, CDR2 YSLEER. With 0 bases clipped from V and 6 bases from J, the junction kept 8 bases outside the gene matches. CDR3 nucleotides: TGCGCCAGCAGCCAAGATCCTTCCGGGACAGGGAATGGCTACACCTTC. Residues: CASSQDPSGTGNGYTF.

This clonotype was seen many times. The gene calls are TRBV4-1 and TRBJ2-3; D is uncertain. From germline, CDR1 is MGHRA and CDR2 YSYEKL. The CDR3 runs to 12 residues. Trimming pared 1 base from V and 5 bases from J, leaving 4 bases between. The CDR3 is CASSQVQDTQYF. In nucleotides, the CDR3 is TGCGCCAGCAGCCAAGTGCAAGATACGCAGTATTTT.

The CDR3 DNA reads as TGTGCCAGCTTATACAGGGGGACCGGGGCTAATGAGCAGTACTTC. It is translated as CASLYRGTGANEQYF. The rearrangement links TRBV6-2 or TRBV6-3 to TRBJ2-5; 8 bases line up with TRBD1. Germline CDR1 reads MNHEY; CDR2 reads SVGEGT. The ends lost 8 bases at V and 11 bases at J; junction bases unmatched: 19. This CDR3 is built from 15 residues.

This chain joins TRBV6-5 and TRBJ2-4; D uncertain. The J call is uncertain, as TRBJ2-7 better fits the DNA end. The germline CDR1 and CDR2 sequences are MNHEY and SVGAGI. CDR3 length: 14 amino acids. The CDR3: CASSYSPFGHEQYF. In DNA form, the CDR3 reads TGTGCCAGCAGTTACTCCCCCTTCGGTCACGAGCAGTACTTC.

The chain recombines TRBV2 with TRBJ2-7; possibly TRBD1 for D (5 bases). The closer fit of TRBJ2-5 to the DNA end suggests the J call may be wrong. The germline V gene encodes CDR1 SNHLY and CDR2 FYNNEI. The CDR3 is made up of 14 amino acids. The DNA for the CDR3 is TGTGCCAGCAGTGAAGAGGCAGGGCAAGAGACCCAGTACTTC. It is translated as CASSEEAGQETQYF.

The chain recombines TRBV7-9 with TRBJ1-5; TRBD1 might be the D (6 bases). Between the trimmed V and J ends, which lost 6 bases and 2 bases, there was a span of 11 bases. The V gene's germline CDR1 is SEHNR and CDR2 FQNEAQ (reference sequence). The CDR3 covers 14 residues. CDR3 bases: TGTGCCAGCAGTACAAACAGGGGCAATCAGCCCCAGCATTTT. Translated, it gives CASSTNRGNQPQHF.

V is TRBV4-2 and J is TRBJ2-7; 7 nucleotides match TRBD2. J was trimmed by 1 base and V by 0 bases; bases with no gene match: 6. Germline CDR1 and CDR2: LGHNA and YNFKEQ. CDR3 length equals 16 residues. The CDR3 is CASSQDVTGGSYEQYF. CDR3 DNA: TGTGCCAGCAGCCAAGACGTCACGGGAGGTTCCTACGAGCAGTACTTC.

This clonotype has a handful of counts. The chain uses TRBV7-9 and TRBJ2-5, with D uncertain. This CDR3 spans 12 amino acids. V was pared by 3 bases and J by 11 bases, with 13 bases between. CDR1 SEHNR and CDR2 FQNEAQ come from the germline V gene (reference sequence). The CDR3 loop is CASSFEPRGQYF. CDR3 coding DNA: TGTGCCAGCAGCTTCGAGCCCCGAGGACAGTACTTC.

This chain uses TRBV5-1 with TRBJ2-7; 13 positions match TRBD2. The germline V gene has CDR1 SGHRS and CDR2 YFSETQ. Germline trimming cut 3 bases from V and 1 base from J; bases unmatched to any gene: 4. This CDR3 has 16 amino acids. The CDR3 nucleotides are TGCGCCAGCAGCTCATCGGGACTAGCGGGGTCCTACGAGCAGTACTTC. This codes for CASSSSGLAGSYEQYF.

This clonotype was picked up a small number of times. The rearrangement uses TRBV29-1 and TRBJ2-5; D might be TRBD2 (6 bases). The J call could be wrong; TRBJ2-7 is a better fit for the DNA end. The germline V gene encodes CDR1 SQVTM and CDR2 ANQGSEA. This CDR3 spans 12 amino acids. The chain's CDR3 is CSVEGEVDEQYF. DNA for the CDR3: TGCAGCGTTGAAGGGGAGGTTGACGAGCAGTACTTC.

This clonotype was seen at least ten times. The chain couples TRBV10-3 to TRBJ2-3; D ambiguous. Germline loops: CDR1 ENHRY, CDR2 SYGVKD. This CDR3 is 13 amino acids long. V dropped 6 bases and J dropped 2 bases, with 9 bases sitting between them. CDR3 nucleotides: TGTGCCATCAGGGGCTACAACACAGATACGCAGTATTTT. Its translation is CAIRGYNTDTQYF.

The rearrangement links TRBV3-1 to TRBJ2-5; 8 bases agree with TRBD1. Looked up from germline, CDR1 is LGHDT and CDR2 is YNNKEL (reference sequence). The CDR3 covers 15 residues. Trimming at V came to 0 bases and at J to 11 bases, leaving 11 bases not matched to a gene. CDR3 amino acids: CASSQEGPGGSEQYF. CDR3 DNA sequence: TGTGCCAGCAGCCAAGAAGGGCCAGGGGGCTCTGAGCAGTACTTC.

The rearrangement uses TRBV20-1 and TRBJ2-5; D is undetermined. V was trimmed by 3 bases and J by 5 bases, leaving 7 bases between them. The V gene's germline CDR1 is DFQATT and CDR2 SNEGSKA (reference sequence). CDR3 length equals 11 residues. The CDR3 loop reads CSAREGETQYF. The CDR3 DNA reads TGCAGTGCTAGGGAAGGGGAGACCCAGTACTTC.

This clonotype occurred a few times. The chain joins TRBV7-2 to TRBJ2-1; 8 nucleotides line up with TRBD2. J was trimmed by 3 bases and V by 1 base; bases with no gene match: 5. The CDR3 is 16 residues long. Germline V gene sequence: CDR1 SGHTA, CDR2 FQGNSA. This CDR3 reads CASSLERGGRYNEQFF. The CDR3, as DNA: TGTGCCAGCAGCTTAGAACGGGGGGGGCGCTACAATGAGCAGTTCTTC. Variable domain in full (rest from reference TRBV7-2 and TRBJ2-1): GAGVSQSPSNKVTEKGKDVELRCDPISGHTALYWYRQSLGQGLEFLIYFQGNSAPDKSGLPSDRFSAERTGGSVSTLTIQRTQQEDSAVYLCASSLERGGRYNEQFFGPGTRLTVL.

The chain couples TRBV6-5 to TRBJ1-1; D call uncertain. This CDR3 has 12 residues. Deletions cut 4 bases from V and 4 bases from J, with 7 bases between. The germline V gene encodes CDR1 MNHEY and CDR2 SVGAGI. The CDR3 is CASSSQITEAFF. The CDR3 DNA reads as TGTGCCAGCAGTTCTCAAATCACTGAAGCTTTCTTT.

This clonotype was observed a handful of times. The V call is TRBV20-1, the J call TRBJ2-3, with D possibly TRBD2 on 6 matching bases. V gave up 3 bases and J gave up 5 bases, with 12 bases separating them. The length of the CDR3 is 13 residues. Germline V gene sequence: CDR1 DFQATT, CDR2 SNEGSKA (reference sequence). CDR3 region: CSASGGWEDTQYF. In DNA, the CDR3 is TGCAGTGCTAGCGGGGGATGGGAAGATACGCAGTATTTT.